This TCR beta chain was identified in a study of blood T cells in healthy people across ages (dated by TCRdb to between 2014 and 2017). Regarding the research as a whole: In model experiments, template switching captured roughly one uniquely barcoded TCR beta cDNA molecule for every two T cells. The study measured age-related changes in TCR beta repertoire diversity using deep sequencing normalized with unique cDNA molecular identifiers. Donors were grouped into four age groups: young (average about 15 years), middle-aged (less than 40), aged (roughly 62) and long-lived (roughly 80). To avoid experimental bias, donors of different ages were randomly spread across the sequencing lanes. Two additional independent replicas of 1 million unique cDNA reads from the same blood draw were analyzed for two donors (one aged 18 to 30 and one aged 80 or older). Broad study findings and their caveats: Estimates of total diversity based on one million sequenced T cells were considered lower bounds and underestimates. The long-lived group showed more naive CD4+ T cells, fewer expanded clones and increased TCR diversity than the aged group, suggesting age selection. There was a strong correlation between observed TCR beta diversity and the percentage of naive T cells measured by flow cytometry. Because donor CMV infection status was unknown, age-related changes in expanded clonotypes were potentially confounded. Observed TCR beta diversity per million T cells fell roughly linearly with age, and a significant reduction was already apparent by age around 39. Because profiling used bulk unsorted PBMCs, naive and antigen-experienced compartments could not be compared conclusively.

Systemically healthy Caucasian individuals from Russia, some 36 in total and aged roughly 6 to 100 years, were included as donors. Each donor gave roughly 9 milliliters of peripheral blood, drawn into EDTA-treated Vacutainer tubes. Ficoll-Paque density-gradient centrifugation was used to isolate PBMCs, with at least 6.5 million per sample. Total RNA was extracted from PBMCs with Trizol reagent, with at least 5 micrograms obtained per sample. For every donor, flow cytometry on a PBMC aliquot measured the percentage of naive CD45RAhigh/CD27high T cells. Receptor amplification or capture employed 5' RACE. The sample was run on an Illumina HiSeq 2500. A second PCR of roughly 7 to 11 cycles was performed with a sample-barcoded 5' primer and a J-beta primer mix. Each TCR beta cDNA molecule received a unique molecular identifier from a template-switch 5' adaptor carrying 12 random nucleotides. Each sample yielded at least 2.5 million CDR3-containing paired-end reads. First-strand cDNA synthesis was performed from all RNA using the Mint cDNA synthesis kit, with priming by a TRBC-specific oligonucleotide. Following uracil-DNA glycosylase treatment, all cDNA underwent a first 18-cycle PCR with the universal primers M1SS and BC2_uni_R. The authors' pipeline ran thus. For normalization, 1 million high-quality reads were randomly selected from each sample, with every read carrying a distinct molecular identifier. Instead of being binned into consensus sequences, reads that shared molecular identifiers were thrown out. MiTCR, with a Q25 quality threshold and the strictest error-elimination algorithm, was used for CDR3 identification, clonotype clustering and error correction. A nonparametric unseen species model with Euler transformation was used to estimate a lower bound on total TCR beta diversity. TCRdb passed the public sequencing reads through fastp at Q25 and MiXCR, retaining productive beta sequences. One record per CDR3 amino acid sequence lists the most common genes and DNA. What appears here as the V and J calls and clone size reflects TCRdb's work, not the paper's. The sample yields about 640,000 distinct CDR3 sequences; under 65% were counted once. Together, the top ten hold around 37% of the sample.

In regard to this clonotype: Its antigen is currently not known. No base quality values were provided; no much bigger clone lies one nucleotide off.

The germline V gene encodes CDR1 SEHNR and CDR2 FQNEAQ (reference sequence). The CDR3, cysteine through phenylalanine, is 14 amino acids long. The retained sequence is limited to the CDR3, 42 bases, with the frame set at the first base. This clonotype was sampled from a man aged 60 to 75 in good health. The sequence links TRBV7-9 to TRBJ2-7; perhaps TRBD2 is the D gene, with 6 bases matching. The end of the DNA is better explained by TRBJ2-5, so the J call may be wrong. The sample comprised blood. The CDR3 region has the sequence CASSLAQGGKTQYF. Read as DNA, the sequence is TGTGCCAGCAGCTTGGCGCAGGGAGGAAAGACCCAGTACTTC.